The rows below give T cell receptor beta chains drawn from one sample of a study of blood T cell repertoires in COVID-19. Sequenced by immunoSEQ multiplex PCR; TCRdb stores in-frame clones only, minus some. The sample holds more than 95,000 clones, about 87% seen once. The sequenced sample was peripheral blood. The source of these receptors is a man aged 50 or older with acute or convalescent COVID-19. Each CDR3 is given with its conserved first and last residue. The D gene is left open where the match is weak. Expanded clones are given a class, and other clones once, few, many or no size at all.

j_call: TRBJ2-5; v_call: TRBV10-3; clone_size: NA; d_call: TRBD2; cdr3_aa: CAIGGGETQYF; cdr3_nt: TGTGCCATCGGGGGGGGAGAGACCCAGTACTTC
j_call: TRBJ1-6; v_call: TRBV9; clone_size: NA; d_call: NA; cdr3_aa: CASSRSVNSPLHF; cdr3_nt: TGTGCCAGCAGCCGTTCTGTGAATTCACCCCTCCACTTT
j_call: TRBJ1-4; v_call: TRBV2; clone_size: NA; d_call: NA; cdr3_aa: CARSSDSGFAEKLFF; cdr3_nt: TGTGCCAGGAGTTCAGACTCAGGGTTTGCTGAAAAACTGTTTTTT
j_call: TRBJ1-6; v_call: TRBV6-5; clone_size: few; d_call: NA; cdr3_aa: CASSYSRGAWNSPLHF; cdr3_nt: TGTGCCAGCAGTTACTCGCGGGGGGCATGGAATTCACCCCTCCACTTT
j_call: TRBJ2-5; v_call: TRBV2; clone_size: NA; d_call: NA; cdr3_aa: CASSERWGQETQYF; cdr3_nt: TGTGCCAGCAGTGAACGTTGGGGGCAGGAGACCCAGTACTTC
j_call: TRBJ2-5; v_call: TRBV5-6; clone_size: NA; d_call: NA; cdr3_aa: CASSSTGGTAQETQYF; cdr3_nt: TGTGCCAGCAGCTCAACTGGGGGGACAGCCCAAGAGACCCAGTACTTC
j_call: TRBJ2-1; v_call: TRBV19; clone_size: NA; d_call: TRBD1; cdr3_aa: CATDVRGLNNEQFF; cdr3_nt: TGTGCCACCGACGTCAGGGGGCTGAACAATGAGCAGTTCTTC
j_call: TRBJ2-1; v_call: TRBV18; clone_size: NA; d_call: TRBD2; cdr3_aa: CASSPGTSVEQFF; cdr3_nt: TGTGCCAGCTCACCCGGGACTAGCGTTGAGCAGTTCTTC
j_call: TRBJ2-7; v_call: TRBV6-5; clone_size: once; d_call: NA; cdr3_aa: CASSSGGTVTYEQYF; cdr3_nt: TGTGCCAGCAGTTCTGGCGGGACAGTAACCTACGAGCAGTACTTC
j_call: TRBJ2-1; v_call: TRBV5-1; clone_size: NA; d_call: TRBD2; cdr3_aa: CASSPGGLAANNEQFF; cdr3_nt: TGCGCCAGCAGCCCGGGGGGACTAGCGGCAAACAATGAGCAGTTCTTC
j_call: TRBJ1-4; v_call: TRBV5-1; clone_size: NA; d_call: TRBD1; cdr3_aa: CASKEGALGANEKLFF; cdr3_nt: TGCGCCAGCAAGGAGGGGGCGCTTGGGGCTAATGAAAAACTGTTTTTT
j_call: TRBJ2-3; v_call: TRBV5-5; clone_size: NA; d_call: NA; cdr3_aa: CASSLAGGDTQYF; cdr3_nt: TGTGCCAGCAGCTTGGCTGGCGGAGATACGCAGTATTTT
j_call: TRBJ2-1; v_call: TRBV24-1; clone_size: NA; d_call: NA; cdr3_aa: CATSDLGEEYNEQFF; cdr3_nt: TGTGCCACCAGTGATTTAGGAGAAGAGTACAATGAGCAGTTCTTC
j_call: TRBJ2-3; v_call: TRBV11-3; clone_size: NA; d_call: TRBD2; cdr3_aa: CASSLEGSGASTDTQYF; cdr3_nt: TGTGCCAGCAGCTTAGAGGGTAGCGGGGCTAGCACAGATACGCAGTATTTT
j_call: TRBJ2-7; v_call: TRBV6-6; clone_size: NA; d_call: TRBD1; cdr3_aa: CASRQRTGVSYEQYF; cdr3_nt: TGTGCCAGCAGGCAACGGACAGGGGTATCCTACGAGCAGTACTTC
j_call: TRBJ2-1; v_call: TRBV4-2; clone_size: NA; d_call: NA; cdr3_aa: CASSHRRLVPYNEQFF; cdr3_nt: TGTGCCAGCAGCCATCGCCGGTTGGTCCCCTACAATGAGCAGTTCTTC
j_call: TRBJ2-1; v_call: TRBV28; clone_size: NA; d_call: TRBD2; cdr3_aa: CASIGPGTRGVDEQFF; cdr3_nt: TGTGCCAGCATCGGCCCCGGGACTAGGGGGGTTGATGAGCAGTTCTTC
j_call: TRBJ1-6; v_call: TRBV18; clone_size: NA; d_call: TRBD1; cdr3_aa: CASSRDRLNSPLHF; cdr3_nt: TGTGCCAGCTCCCGGGACAGGCTGAATTCACCCCTCCACTTT
j_call: TRBJ2-1; v_call: TRBV10-1; clone_size: NA; d_call: NA; cdr3_aa: CASSESKQGNEQFF; cdr3_nt: TGCGCCAGCAGTGAGTCAAAACAGGGCAATGAGCAGTTCTTC
j_call: TRBJ1-1; v_call: TRBV6-5; clone_size: NA; d_call: TRBD1; cdr3_aa: CASSPGQGWNTEAFF; cdr3_nt: TGTGCCAGCAGTCCGGGACAGGGATGGAACACTGAAGCTTTCTTT
j_call: TRBJ2-7; v_call: TRBV19; clone_size: NA; d_call: NA; cdr3_aa: CASSIEPAYEQYF; cdr3_nt: TGTGCCAGTAGTATCGAGCCCGCCTACGAGCAGTACTTC
j_call: TRBJ2-2; v_call: TRBV5-1; clone_size: NA; d_call: TRBD1; cdr3_aa: CASSLGETGNGELFF; cdr3_nt: TGCGCCAGCAGCTTGGGGGAGACAGGGAACGGGGAGCTGTTTTTT
j_call: TRBJ2-7; v_call: TRBV24-1; clone_size: NA; d_call: NA; cdr3_aa: CATSDLAGGEQYF; cdr3_nt: TGTGCCACCAGTGATTTAGCCGGGGGCGAGCAGTACTTC
j_call: TRBJ2-7; v_call: TRBV23-1; clone_size: NA; d_call: NA; cdr3_aa: CASSQSEDGGGLQGLTYEQYF; cdr3_nt: TGCGCCAGCAGTCAATCAGAGGATGGTGGTGGCCTACAGGGCCTCACCTACGAGCAGTACTTC
j_call: TRBJ2-2; v_call: TRBV5-5; clone_size: NA; d_call: TRBD2; cdr3_aa: CASSSRLAGLANTGELFF; cdr3_nt: TGTGCCAGCAGCTCGCGGCTAGCGGGCCTCGCGAACACCGGGGAGCTGTTTTTT
j_call: TRBJ2-3; v_call: TRBV5-6; clone_size: NA; d_call: NA; cdr3_aa: CASSLGWASETDTQYF; cdr3_nt: TGTGCCAGCAGCTTGGGGTGGGCTAGCGAAACAGATACGCAGTATTTT
j_call: TRBJ1-2; v_call: TRBV16; clone_size: NA; d_call: NA; cdr3_aa: CASSQYSGIGGYTF; cdr3_nt: TGTGCCAGCAGCCAATACTCAGGGATTGGTGGCTACACCTTC
j_call: TRBJ2-2; v_call: TRBV7-2; clone_size: NA; d_call: NA; cdr3_aa: CASRRDNTGELFF; cdr3_nt: TGTGCCAGCAGGCGGGACAACACCGGGGAGCTGTTTTTT
j_call: TRBJ1-1; v_call: TRBV29-1; clone_size: NA; d_call: NA; cdr3_aa: CSVRPRGGTEAFF; cdr3_nt: TGCAGCGTTCGACCGCGGGGGGGCACTGAAGCTTTCTTT
j_call: TRBJ1-5; v_call: TRBV12-3/TRBV12-4; clone_size: once; d_call: TRBD1; cdr3_aa: CASTYRGQPQHF; cdr3_nt: TGTGCCAGCACATACAGGGGTCAGCCCCAGCATTTT
j_call: TRBJ1-4; v_call: TRBV7-2; clone_size: NA; d_call: NA; cdr3_aa: CASSSGLGEEKLFF; cdr3_nt: TGTGCCAGCAGCTCTGGACTCGGGGAGGAAAAACTGTTTTTT
j_call: TRBJ2-2; v_call: TRBV18; clone_size: few; d_call: TRBD1; cdr3_aa: CASSEQGPGTGELFF; cdr3_nt: TGTGCCAGCTCAGAACAGGGGCCCGGGACCGGGGAGCTGTTTTTT
j_call: TRBJ1-2; v_call: TRBV6-1; clone_size: few; d_call: NA; cdr3_aa: CASSDRGVDDYGYTF; cdr3_nt: TGTGCCAGCAGTGATCGGGGGGTTGATGACTATGGCTACACCTTC
j_call: TRBJ1-1; v_call: TRBV19; clone_size: NA; d_call: NA; cdr3_aa: CASRDYLGAFF; cdr3_nt: TGTGCCAGTAGAGACTATTTGGGGGCTTTCTTT
j_call: TRBJ2-7; v_call: TRBV9; clone_size: NA; d_call: TRBD2; cdr3_aa: CASSAGLAGIPYEQYF; cdr3_nt: TGTGCCAGCAGCGCTGGACTAGCGGGAATTCCCTACGAGCAGTACTTC
j_call: TRBJ1-6; v_call: TRBV7-8; clone_size: NA; d_call: NA; cdr3_aa: CASSLAHKESPLHF; cdr3_nt: TGTGCCAGCAGCTTAGCCCACAAGGAGTCACCCCTCCACTTT
j_call: TRBJ2-7; v_call: TRBV5-5; clone_size: NA; d_call: NA; cdr3_aa: CASSRDTYEQYF; cdr3_nt: TGTGCCAGCAGCCGGGACACATACGAGCAGTACTTC
j_call: TRBJ2-3; v_call: TRBV11-2; clone_size: NA; d_call: NA; cdr3_aa: CASSLERSRADTQYF; cdr3_nt: TGTGCCAGCAGCTTAGAACGGAGCCGGGCAGATACGCAGTATTTT
j_call: TRBJ1-2; v_call: TRBV30; clone_size: NA; d_call: NA; cdr3_aa: CAWTMESGGLTYGYTF; cdr3_nt: TGTGCCTGGACAATGGAGTCGGGAGGCCTCACCTATGGCTACACCTTC
j_call: TRBJ2-1; v_call: TRBV28; clone_size: NA; d_call: NA; cdr3_aa: CASQFPGTGGNEQFF; cdr3_nt: TGTGCCAGCCAGTTCCCAGGAACCGGCGGGAATGAGCAGTTCTTC
j_call: TRBJ1-6; v_call: TRBV5-6; clone_size: NA; d_call: NA; cdr3_aa: CASSLDPGYNSPLHF; cdr3_nt: TGTGCCAGCAGCTTGGATCCAGGTTATAATTCACCCCTCCACTTT
j_call: TRBJ2-7; v_call: TRBV28; clone_size: NA; d_call: TRBD2; cdr3_aa: CASSSPGLAGYEQYF; cdr3_nt: TGTGCCAGCAGTTCCCCGGGACTAGCGGGTTACGAGCAGTACTTC
j_call: TRBJ2-7; v_call: TRBV24-1; clone_size: NA; d_call: TRBD2; cdr3_aa: CATATARTSGRYEQYF; cdr3_nt: TGTGCCACCGCGACAGCAAGGACTAGCGGGAGGTACGAGCAGTACTTC
j_call: TRBJ2-3; v_call: TRBV10-2; clone_size: NA; d_call: NA; cdr3_aa: CASSARGDTQYF; cdr3_nt: TGCGCCAGCAGCGCGCGAGGGGATACGCAGTATTTT
j_call: TRBJ2-5; v_call: TRBV4-1; clone_size: NA; d_call: TRBD1; cdr3_aa: CASSQGERGREETQYF; cdr3_nt: TGCGCCAGCAGCCAAGGGGAGAGGGGGCGGGAAGAGACCCAGTACTTC
j_call: TRBJ2-7; v_call: TRBV18; clone_size: NA; d_call: TRBD2; cdr3_aa: CASSPSAGVHYEQYF; cdr3_nt: TGTGCCAGCTCACCATCAGCGGGAGTACACTACGAGCAGTACTTC
j_call: TRBJ2-3; v_call: TRBV4-1; clone_size: NA; d_call: NA; cdr3_aa: CASSQWTGTDTQYF; cdr3_nt: TGCGCCAGCAGCCAATGGACTGGCACAGATACGCAGTATTTT
j_call: TRBJ2-7; v_call: TRBV7-5; clone_size: NA; d_call: NA; cdr3_aa: CVRSLGYLSSYEQYF; cdr3_nt: TGTGTCAGAAGCTTAGGGTATCTTAGCTCCTACGAGCAGTACTTC
j_call: TRBJ2-2; v_call: TRBV7-9; clone_size: NA; d_call: TRBD2; cdr3_aa: CASSLVTSGNTGELFF; cdr3_nt: TGTGCCAGCAGCTTAGTGACTAGCGGGAACACCGGGGAGCTGTTTTTT
j_call: TRBJ1-4; v_call: TRBV18; clone_size: once; d_call: NA; cdr3_aa: CASSPLQTTNEKLFF; cdr3_nt: TGTGCCAGCTCACCTTTACAGACAACTAATGAAAAACTGTTTTTT
j_call: TRBJ2-7; v_call: TRBV3-1/TRBV3-2; clone_size: NA; d_call: NA; cdr3_aa: CASSQPRDKNYEQYF; cdr3_nt: TGTGCCAGCAGCCAACCTCGGGACAAGAACTACGAGCAGTACTTC
j_call: TRBJ2-7; v_call: TRBV4-1; clone_size: few; d_call: TRBD1; cdr3_aa: CASSQVTGGYEQYF; cdr3_nt: TGCGCCAGCAGCCAAGTCACAGGGGGCTACGAGCAGTACTTC
j_call: TRBJ1-1; v_call: TRBV19; clone_size: NA; d_call: TRBD1; cdr3_aa: CASSSGTGFTNTEAFF; cdr3_nt: TGTGCCAGTAGCTCAGGGACAGGCTTTACGAACACTGAAGCTTTCTTT
j_call: TRBJ2-3; v_call: TRBV14; clone_size: NA; d_call: TRBD2; cdr3_aa: CASSQDGWGSFGGSQYF; cdr3_nt: TGTGCCAGCAGCCAAGATGGGTGGGGATCCTTCGGGGGGTCGCAGTATTTT
j_call: TRBJ2-1; v_call: TRBV9; clone_size: NA; d_call: TRBD2; cdr3_aa: CASSVSGLVSSDNEQFF; cdr3_nt: TGTGCCAGCAGCGTATCCGGACTAGTGTCTTCTGACAATGAGCAGTTCTTC
j_call: TRBJ2-5; v_call: TRBV3-1/TRBV3-2; clone_size: NA; d_call: NA; cdr3_aa: CASSESGWGTQYF; cdr3_nt: TGTGCCAGCAGCGAATCAGGGTGGGGGACCCAGTACTTC
j_call: TRBJ2-7; v_call: TRBV6-6; clone_size: NA; d_call: TRBD2; cdr3_aa: CASSRPGLAGAAYEQYF; cdr3_nt: TGTGCCAGCAGTCGCCCTGGGCTAGCGGGAGCCGCCTACGAGCAGTACTTC
j_call: TRBJ2-1; v_call: TRBV7-2; clone_size: NA; d_call: NA; cdr3_aa: CASSLGTGRGNEQFF; cdr3_nt: TGTGCCAGCAGCTTAGGTACAGGCAGGGGCAATGAGCAGTTCTTC
j_call: TRBJ2-5; v_call: TRBV29-1; clone_size: NA; d_call: TRBD2; cdr3_aa: CSVARGVGETQYF; cdr3_nt: TGCAGCGTTGCCCGGGGGGTAGGGGAGACCCAGTACTTC
j_call: TRBJ1-5; v_call: TRBV12-3/TRBV12-4; clone_size: NA; d_call: NA; cdr3_aa: CASSSESNQPQHF; cdr3_nt: TGTGCCAGCAGTAGCGAGAGCAATCAGCCCCAGCATTTT